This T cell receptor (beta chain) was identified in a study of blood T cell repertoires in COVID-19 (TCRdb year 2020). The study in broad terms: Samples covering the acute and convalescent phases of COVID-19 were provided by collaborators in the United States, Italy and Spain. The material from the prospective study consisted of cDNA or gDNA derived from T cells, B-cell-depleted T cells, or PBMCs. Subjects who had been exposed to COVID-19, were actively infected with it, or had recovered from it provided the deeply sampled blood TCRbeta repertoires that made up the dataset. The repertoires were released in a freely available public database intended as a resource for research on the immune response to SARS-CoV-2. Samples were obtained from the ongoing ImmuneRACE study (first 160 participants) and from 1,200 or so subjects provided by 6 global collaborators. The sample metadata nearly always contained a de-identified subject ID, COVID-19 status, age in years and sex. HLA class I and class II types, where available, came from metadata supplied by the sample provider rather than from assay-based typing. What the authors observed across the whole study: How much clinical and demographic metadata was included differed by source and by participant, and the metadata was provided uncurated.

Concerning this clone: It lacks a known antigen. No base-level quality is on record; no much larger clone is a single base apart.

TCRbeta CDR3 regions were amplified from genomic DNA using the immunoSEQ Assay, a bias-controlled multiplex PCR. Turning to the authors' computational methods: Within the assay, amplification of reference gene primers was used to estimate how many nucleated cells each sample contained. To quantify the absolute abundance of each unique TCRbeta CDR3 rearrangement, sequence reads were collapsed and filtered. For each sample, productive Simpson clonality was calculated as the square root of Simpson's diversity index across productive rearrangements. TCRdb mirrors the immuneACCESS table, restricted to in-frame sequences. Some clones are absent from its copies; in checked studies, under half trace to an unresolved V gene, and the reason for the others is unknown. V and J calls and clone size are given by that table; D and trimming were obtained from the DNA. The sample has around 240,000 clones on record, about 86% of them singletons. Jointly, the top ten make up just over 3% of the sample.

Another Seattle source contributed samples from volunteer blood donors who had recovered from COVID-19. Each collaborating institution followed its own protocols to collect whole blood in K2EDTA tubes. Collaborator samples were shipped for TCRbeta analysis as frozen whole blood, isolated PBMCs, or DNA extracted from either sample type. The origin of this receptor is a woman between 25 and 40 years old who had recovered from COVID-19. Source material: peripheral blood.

The DNA sequence reads TGCGCCAGCAGCCAGGGGACAGGGGTAACTGGGGCCAACGTCCTGACTTTC. It translates as CASSQGTGVTGANVLTF. In this chain, TRBV5-1 is recombined with TRBJ2-6, and 10 junction bases match TRBD1. CDR1 and CDR2 are drawn from the germline V gene: SGHRS, YFSETQ. Counted from cysteine to phenylalanine, this CDR3 has 17 amino acids. Of all the DNA, just the CDR3 is kept, 51 bases in frame from base 1. The germline V end is reduced by 4 bases and the J end by 2 bases; junction bases left unmatched: 6.